Given below is one TCR beta chain in context. The CDR3 loop spans 15 amino acids. Trimming removed 5 bases from V and 4 bases from J, with 17 bases in between. CDR1 is SGHTA and CDR2 is FQGNSA in the germline V gene. This sample is drawn from a study of blood T cell repertoires in COVID-19. In the study overall: The samples span acute and convalescent COVID-19 from the United States, Italy and Spain.

Method: immunoSEQ multiplex PCR; TCRdb's copy keeps in-frame clones and lacks some. In the table there are about 300,000 clones, approximately 85% of which are singletons. The sample was PBMCs or T cells enriched from blood (not recorded which). The chain is built from TRBV7-2 and TRBJ2-5; perhaps TRBD1 as D (6 bases). The TCR comes from a man aged 25 to 45 who had recovered from COVID-19. In DNA, the CDR3 is TGTGCCAGCAGCCCCTGGGGCAGGGGTGGAGAGACCCAGTACTTC. This codes for CASSPWGRGGETQYF.